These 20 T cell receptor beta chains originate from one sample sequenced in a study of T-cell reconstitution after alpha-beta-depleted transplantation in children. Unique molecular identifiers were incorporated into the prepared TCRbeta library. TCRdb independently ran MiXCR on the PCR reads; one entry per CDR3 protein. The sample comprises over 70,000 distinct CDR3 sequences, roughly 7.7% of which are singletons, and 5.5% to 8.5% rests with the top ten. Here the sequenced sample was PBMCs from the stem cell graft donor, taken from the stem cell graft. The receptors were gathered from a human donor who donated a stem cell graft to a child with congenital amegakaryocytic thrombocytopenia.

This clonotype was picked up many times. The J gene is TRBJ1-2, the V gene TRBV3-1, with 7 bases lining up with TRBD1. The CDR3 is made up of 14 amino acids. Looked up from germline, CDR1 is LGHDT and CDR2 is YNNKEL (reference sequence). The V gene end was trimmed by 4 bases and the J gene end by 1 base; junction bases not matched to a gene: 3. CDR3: CASSPTGDNYGYTF. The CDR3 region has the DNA TGTGCCAGCAGCCCTACAGGGGATAACTATGGCTACACCTTC.

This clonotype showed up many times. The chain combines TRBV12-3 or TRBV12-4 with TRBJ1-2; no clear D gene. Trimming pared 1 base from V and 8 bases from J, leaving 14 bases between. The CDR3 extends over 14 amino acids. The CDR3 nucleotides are TGTGCCAGCAGTTTAGATCTGGGTATGGGAGGCTACACCTTC. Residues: CASSLDLGMGGYTF.

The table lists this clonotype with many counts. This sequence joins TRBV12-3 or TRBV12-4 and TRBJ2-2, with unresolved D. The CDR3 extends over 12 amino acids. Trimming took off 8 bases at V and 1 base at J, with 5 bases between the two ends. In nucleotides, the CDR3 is TGTGCCAGCGGGTTGAACACCGGGGAGCTGTTTTTT. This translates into CASGLNTGELFF.

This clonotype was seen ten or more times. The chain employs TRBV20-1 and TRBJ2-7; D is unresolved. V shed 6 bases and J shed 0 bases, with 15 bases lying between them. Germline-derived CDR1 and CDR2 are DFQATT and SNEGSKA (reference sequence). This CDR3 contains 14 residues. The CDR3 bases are TGCAGTGCCCTGGACGGACCGTCCTCCTACGAGCAGTACTTC. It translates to CSALDGPSSYEQYF.

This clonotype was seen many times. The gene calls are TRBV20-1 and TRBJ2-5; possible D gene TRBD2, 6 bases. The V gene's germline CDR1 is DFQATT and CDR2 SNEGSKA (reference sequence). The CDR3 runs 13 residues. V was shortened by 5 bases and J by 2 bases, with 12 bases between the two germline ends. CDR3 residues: CSAGPGLQETQYF. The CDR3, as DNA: TGCAGTGCTGGACCGGGACTTCAAGAGACCCAGTACTTC.

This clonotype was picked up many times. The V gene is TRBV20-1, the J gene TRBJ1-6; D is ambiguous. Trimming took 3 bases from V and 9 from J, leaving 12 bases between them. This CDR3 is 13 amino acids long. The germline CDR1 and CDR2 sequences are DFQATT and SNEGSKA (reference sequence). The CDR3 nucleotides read TGCAGTGCTAGTATCGGAAGGGCTTCACCCCTCCACTTT. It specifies CSASIGRASPLHF.

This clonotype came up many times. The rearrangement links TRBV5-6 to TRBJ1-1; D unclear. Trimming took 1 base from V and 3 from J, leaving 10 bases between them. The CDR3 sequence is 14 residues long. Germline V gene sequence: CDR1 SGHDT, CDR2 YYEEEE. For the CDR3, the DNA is TGTGCCAGCAGCTTGAATGGGCGACACACTGAAGCTTTCTTT. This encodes CASSLNGRHTEAFF.

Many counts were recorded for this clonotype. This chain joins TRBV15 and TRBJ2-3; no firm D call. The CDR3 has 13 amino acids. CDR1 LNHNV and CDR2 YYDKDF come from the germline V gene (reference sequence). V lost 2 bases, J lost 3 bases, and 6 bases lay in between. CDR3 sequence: CATSRTETDTQYF. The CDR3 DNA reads TGTGCCACCAGCAGAACGGAGACAGATACGCAGTATTTT.

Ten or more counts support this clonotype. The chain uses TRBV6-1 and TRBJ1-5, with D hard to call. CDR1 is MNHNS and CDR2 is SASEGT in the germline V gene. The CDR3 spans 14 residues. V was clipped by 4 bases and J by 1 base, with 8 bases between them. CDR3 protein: CASSAERSNQPQHF. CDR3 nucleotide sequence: TGTGCCAGCAGTGCGGAGAGAAGCAATCAGCCCCAGCATTTT.

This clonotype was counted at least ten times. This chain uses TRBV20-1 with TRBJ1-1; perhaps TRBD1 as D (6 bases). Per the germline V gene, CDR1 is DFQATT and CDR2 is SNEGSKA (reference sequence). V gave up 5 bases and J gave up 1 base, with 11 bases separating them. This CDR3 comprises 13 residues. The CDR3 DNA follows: TGCAGTGCTCCCAGGGGAAAGAACACTGAAGCTTTCTTT. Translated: CSAPRGKNTEAFF.

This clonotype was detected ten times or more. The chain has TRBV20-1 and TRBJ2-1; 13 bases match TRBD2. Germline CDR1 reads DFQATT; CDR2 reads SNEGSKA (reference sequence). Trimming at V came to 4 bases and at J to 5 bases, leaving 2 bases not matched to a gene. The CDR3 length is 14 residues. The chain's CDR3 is CSATGTSGDNEQFF. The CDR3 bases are TGCAGTGCTACCGGGACTAGCGGGGACAATGAGCAGTTCTTC.

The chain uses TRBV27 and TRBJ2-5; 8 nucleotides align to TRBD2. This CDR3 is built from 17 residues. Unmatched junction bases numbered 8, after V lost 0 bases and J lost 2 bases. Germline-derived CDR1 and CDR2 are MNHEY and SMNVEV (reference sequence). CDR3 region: CASSLSVATSGQETQYF. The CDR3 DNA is TGTGCCAGCAGTTTATCTGTGGCAACTAGCGGACAAGAGACCCAGTACTTC.

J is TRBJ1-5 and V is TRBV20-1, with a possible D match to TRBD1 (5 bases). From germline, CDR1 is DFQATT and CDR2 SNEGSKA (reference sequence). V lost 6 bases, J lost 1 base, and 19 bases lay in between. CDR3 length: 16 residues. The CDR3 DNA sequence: TGCAGTGCCCGCGACCTCAGGGAGGGGAGCAATCAGCCCCAGCATTTT. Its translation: CSARDLREGSNQPQHF.

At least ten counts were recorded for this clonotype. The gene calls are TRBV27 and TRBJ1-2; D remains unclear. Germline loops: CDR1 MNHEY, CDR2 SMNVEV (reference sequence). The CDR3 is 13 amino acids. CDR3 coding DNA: TGTGCTTCGGGTGATGGCCGCGGGTATGGCTACACCTTC. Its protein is CASGDGRGYGYTF.

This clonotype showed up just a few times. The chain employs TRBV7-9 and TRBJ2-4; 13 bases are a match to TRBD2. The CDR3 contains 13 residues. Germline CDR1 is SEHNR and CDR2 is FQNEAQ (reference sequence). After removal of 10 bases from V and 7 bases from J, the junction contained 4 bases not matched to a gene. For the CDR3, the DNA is TGTGCCACCACTAGCGGGAGGGGGAACATTCAGTACTTC. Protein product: CATTSGRGNIQYF.

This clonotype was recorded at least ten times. The CDR3 DNA is TGCAGCGTTGAAGCTAACTATGGCTACACCTTC. Translated, it gives CSVEANYGYTF. V is TRBV29-1 and J is TRBJ1-2, with D uncertain. This CDR3 is built from 11 residues. V was shortened by 1 base and J by 0 bases, with 0 bases between the two germline ends. CDR1 and CDR2 (germline): SQVTM, ANQGSEA.

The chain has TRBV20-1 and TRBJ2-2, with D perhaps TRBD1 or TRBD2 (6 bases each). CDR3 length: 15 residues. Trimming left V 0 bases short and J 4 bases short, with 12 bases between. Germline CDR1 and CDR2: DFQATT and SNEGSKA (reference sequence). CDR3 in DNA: TGCAGTGCTAGAGATGGGGGGCGCCCCACCGGGGAGCTGTTTTTT. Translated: CSARDGGRPTGELFF.

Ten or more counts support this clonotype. CDR3 bases: TGTGCCACCAGTGATGGTGTGATGCCTCCCAATGAGCAGTTCTTC. Its protein is CATSDGVMPPNEQFF. The V call is TRBV24-1, the J call TRBJ2-1; D gene uncertain. The CDR3 spans 15 residues. Trimming shortened V by 3 bases and J by 6 bases, and 14 bases separated the two germline ends. CDR1 and CDR2 from the germline V gene are KGHDR and SFDVKD.

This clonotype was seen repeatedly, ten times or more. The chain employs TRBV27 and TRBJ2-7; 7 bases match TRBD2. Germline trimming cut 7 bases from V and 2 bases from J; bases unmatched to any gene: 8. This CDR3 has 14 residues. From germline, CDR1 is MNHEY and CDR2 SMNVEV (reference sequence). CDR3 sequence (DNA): TGTGCCAGCACCCCGAGAGGGAGGGCCTACGAGCAGTACTTC. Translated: CASTPRGRAYEQYF.

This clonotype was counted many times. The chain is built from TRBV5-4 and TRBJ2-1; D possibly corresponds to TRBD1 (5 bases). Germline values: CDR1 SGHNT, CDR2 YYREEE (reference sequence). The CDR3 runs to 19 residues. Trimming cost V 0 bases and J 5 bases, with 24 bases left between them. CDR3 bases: TGTGCCAGCAGCTTGGAGGTCAACCTGGGTCTTGGGGCTAACAATGAGCAGTTCTTC. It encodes CASSLEVNLGLGANNEQFF.